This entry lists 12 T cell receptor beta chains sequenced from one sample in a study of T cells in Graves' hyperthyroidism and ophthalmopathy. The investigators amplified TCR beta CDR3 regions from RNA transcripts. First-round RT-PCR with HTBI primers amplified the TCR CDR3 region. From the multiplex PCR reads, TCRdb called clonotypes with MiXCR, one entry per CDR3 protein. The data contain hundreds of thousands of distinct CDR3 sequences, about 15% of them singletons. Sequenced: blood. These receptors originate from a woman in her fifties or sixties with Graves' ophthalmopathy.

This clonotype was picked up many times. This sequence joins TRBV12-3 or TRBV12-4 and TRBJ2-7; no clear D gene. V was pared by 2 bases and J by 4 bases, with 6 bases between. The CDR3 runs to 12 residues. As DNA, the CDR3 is TGTGCCAGCAGTTTATTCGCGTACGAGCAGTACTTC. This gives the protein CASSLFAYEQYF.

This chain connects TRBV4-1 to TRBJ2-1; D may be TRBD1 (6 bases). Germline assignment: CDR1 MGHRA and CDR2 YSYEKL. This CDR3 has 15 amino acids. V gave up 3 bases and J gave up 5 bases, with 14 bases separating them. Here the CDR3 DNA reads TGCGCCAGCAGCCACCTAGGGGGATTAAACAATGAGCAGTTCTTC. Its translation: CASSHLGGLNNEQFF.

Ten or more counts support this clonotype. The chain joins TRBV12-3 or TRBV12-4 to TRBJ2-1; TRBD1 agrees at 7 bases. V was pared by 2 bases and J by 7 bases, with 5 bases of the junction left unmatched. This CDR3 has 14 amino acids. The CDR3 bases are TGTGCCAGCAGTTTATCGAGCAGGGGGAATGAGCAGTTCTTC. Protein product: CASSLSSRGNEQFF.

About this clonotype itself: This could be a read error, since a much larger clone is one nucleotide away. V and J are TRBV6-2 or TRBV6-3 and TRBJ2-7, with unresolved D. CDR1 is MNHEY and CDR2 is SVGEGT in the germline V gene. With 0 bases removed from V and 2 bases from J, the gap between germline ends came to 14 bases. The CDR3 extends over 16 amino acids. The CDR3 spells CASSYSTVVGPYEQYF. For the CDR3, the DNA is TGTGCCAGCAGTTACTCAACGGTTGTCGGGCCCTACGAGCAGTACTTC.

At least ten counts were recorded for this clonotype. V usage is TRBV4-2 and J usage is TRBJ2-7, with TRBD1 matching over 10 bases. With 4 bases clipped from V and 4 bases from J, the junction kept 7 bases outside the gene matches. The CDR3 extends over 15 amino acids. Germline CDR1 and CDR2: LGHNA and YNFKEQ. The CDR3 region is CASSRGQGGSYEQYF. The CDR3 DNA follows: TGTGCCAGCAGCCGCGGACAGGGGGGTTCTTACGAGCAGTACTTC.

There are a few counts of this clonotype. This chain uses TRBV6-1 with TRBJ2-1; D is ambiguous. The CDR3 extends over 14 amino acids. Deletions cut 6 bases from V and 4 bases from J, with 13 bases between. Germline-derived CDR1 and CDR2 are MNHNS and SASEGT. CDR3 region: CASRALQEYNEQFF. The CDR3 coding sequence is TGTGCCAGCAGAGCTCTCCAGGAGTACAATGAGCAGTTCTTC.

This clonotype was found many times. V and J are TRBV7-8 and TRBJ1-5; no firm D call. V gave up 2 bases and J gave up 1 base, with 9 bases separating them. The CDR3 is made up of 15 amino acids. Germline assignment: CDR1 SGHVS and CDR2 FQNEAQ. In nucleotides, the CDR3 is TGTGCCAGCAGCTTATACGACCAAAGCAATCAGCCCCAGCATTTT. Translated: CASSLYDQSNQPQHF.

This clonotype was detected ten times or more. Here the CDR3 DNA reads TGTGCCAGCAGTGTTACGGAGACCCAGTACTTC. Protein sequence: CASSVTETQYF. The gene calls are TRBV2 and TRBJ2-5; no definite D call. V was shortened by 4 bases and J by 5 bases, with 5 bases between the two germline ends. Germline V gene sequence: CDR1 SNHLY, CDR2 FYNNEI. This CDR3 region has 11 residues.

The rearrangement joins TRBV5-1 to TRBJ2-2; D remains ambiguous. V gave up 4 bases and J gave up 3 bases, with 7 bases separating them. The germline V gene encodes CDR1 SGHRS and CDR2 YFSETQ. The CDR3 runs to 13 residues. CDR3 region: CASSGLDTGELFF. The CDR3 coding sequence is TGCGCCAGCAGCGGTCTGGACACCGGGGAGCTGTTTTTT.

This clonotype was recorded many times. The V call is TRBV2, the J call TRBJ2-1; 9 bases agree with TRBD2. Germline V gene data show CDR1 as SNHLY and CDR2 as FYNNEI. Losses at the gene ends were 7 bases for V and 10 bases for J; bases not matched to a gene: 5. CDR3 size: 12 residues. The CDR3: CASNLAGEEQFF. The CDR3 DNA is TGTGCCAGCAACTTAGCGGGAGAGGAGCAGTTCTTC.

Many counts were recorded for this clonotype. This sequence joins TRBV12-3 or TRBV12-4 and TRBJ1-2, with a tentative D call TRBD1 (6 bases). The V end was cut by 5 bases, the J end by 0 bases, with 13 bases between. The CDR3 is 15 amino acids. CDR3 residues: CASSPRDTANYGYTF. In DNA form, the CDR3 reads TGTGCCAGCAGTCCCCGGGACACCGCTAACTATGGCTACACCTTC.

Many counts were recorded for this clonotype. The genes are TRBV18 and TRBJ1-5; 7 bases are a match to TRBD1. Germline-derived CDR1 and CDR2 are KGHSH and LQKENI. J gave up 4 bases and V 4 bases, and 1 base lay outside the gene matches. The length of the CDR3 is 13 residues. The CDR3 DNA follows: TGTGCCAGCTCACAGGGGGCAAATCAGCCCCAGCATTTT. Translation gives CASSQGANQPQHF.